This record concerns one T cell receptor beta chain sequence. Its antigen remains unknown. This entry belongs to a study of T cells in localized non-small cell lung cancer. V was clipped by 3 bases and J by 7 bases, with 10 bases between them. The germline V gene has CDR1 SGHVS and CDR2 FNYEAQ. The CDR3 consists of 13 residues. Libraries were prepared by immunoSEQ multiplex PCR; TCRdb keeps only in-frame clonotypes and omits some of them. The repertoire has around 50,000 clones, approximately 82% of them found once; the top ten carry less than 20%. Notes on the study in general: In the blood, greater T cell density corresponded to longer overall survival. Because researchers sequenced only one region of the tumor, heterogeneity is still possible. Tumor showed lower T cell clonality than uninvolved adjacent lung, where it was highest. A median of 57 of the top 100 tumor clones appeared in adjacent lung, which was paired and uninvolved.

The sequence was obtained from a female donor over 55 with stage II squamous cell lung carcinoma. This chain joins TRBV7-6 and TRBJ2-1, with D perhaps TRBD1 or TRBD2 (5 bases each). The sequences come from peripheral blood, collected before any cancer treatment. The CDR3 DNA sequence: TGTGCCAGCAGCTTGAGAGGGGAGAATGAGCAGTTCTTC. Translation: CASSLRGENEQFF.